This entry is about one T cell receptor beta chain. These data are taken from a study of blood T cell repertoires in COVID-19. Across the whole study: All recovered Cohort 3 donors got two negative PCRs, got clearance, or saw symptom resolution.

The age range of participants was about 18 to 95 years, with residence in about two dozen US areas. Cohort placement rested on clinical history that participants reported themselves. The table came from immunoSEQ multiplex PCR; TCRdb's copy has only in-frame clones and leaves some out. The sample lists approximately 200,000 clones; around 86% were seen once. This clonotype was sampled from a man younger than 45 in a cohort exposed to, infected with or recovered from COVID-19 (not recorded which). Sequences were obtained from PBMCs or T cells enriched from blood (not recorded which).

CDR3 DNA: TGTGCCAGCACCTTCATCAGGGGGCGCTTGAGCGGCTACACCTTC. As protein: CASTFIRGRLSGYTF. The chain links TRBV28 to TRBJ1-2, with TRBD1 identical over 8 bases. The CDR3 runs 15 residues. V was pared by 7 bases and J by 8 bases, with 15 bases of the junction left unmatched. Germline lookup yields CDR1 MDHEN and CDR2 SYDVKM.